This T cell receptor beta chain is from a study of metastatic and nonmetastatic thyroid tumors (dated by TCRdb to the early 2020s). Looking at the study overall: The researchers compared repertoires between peripheral blood samples and tumor or nodule tissue samples from patients with malignant or benign thyroid disease.

This clone has just a few counts. Its antigen target is currently unknown. No clone much larger than this one lies a single base away; base qualities are absent. V and J are truncated by 0 bases and 8 bases respectively, leaving an intervening sequence of 17 bases. Per the germline V gene, MNHEY is the CDR1 and SVGAGI is the CDR2. The cysteine opens and the phenylalanine closes a CDR3 of 17 amino acids. Only the CDR3 region is kept as DNA, spanning 51 bases read in frame from base 1. No patient had received any treatment before thyroid surgery. Using T-cell receptor beta sequencing, the study looked back at clinical samples from patients collected from the early 2010s to the late 2010s. Overall results and qualifications from the work: In both blood and tumor samples, malignant tumors were reported to have significantly higher TCR beta diversity than benign nodules.

Library creation used PCR. This sample was sequenced with an Illumina HiSeq 4000. High-throughput sequencing was used to profile the TCR beta-chain CDR3 region of every patient. The authors' analysis ran thus. A classifier to discriminate distant-metastatic papillary thyroid cancer patients was built from CDR3 differences across clinicopathological groups. Repertoire diversity was assessed with the Shannon index, and tumor-blood repertoire similarity with the Morisita-Horn index. TCRdb's own reprocessing of the public reads used fastp at Q25 and MiXCR and kept productive beta chains. These V and J calls rely on TCRdb rather than the paper's analysis. The sample table shows roughly 30,000 clones, and roughly 30% are seen once. The ten top clones hold around 32% of the sample.

The TCR comes from a female donor with papillary thyroid cancer or a benign thyroid nodule (not recorded which). Some clones in this sample may be carry-over from other donors' samples. What was sequenced was blood. This chain joins TRBV6-5 to TRBJ1-6, with the D gene too uncertain to name. At the DNA level, the sequence is TGTGCCAGCAGTTACTCGATCTTCCTCCCGGTGGATTCACCCCTCCACTTT. It is translated as CASSYSIFLPVDSPLHF.